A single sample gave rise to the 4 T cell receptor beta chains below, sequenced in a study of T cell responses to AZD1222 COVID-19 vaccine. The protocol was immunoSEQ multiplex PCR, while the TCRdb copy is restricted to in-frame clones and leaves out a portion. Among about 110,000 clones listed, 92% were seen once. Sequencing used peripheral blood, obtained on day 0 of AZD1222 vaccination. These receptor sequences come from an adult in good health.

CDR3 protein: CASRQARHDTEAFF. The CDR3 nucleotides are TGTGCCAGCAGACAAGCTCGACATGACACTGAAGCTTTCTTT. The chain recombines TRBV13 with TRBJ1-1; no clear D gene. Per the germline V gene, CDR1 is PRHDT and CDR2 is FYEKMQ (reference sequence). This CDR3 region has 14 residues. Trimming cost V 6 bases and J 3 bases, with 14 bases left between them. The whole variable domain, remainder taken from reference TRBV13 and TRBJ1-1, is AAGVIQSPRHLIKEKRETATLKCYPIPRHDTVYWYQQGPGQDPQFLISFYEKMQSDKGSIPDRFSAQQFSDYHSELNMSSLELGDSALYFCASRQARHDTEAFFGQGTRLTVV.

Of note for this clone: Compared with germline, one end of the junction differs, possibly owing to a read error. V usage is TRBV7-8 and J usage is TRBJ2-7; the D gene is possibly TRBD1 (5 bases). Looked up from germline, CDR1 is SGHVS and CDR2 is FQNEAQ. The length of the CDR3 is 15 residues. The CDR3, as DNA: TGTGCCAGCAGCTTAGTCAGGGATCCCTCCCACGAGCAGTACTTC. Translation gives CASSLVRDPSHEQYF.

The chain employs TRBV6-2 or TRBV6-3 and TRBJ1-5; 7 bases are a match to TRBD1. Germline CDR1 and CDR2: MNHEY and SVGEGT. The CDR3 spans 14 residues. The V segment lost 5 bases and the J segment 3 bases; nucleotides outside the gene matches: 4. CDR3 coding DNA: TGTGCCAGCAGTACGACAGGGAACAATCAGCCCCAGCATTTT. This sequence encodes CASSTTGNNQPQHF.

CDR3 amino acids: CASTTGSLYEQYF. The CDR3 DNA follows: TGTGCCAGCACCACAGGGTCGCTCTACGAGCAGTACTTC. The chain couples TRBV28 to TRBJ2-7, with D maybe TRBD1 (6 bases). Trimming took off 7 bases at V and 3 bases at J, with 13 bases between the two ends. Germline lookup yields CDR1 MDHEN and CDR2 SYDVKM. The CDR3 length is 13 residues.